In this sample, the clone carrying this T cell receptor beta chain turned up once. Its target is unknown. This entry is derived from a study of cytomegalovirus exposure and HLA in healthy donors. Overall study results and limits: The tendency of first-cohort TCR clusters to co-occur in the roughly 130 validation repertoires emerged from a later analysis.

TCRdb's table, derived via immunoSEQ multiplex PCR, lists solely in-frame clones and lacks some. The data show some 180,000 clones, 86% seen once. The CDR3 is 15 amino acids. The V end lost 5 bases, the J end lost 2 bases, and 16 bases lay between the germline ends. Per germline, CDR1 MNHNY and CDR2 SVGAGI (reference sequence). The TCR sequence derives from a man aged 30 to 45 in good health and CMV-seropositive. The sample consisted of PBMCs. The rearrangement uses TRBV6-6 and TRBJ2-7; TRBD2 might be the D (6 bases). The DNA for the CDR3 is TGTGCCAGCAGTAGACCGGGACTCATGGCCTACGAGCAGTACTTC. Translation: CASSRPGLMAYEQYF.